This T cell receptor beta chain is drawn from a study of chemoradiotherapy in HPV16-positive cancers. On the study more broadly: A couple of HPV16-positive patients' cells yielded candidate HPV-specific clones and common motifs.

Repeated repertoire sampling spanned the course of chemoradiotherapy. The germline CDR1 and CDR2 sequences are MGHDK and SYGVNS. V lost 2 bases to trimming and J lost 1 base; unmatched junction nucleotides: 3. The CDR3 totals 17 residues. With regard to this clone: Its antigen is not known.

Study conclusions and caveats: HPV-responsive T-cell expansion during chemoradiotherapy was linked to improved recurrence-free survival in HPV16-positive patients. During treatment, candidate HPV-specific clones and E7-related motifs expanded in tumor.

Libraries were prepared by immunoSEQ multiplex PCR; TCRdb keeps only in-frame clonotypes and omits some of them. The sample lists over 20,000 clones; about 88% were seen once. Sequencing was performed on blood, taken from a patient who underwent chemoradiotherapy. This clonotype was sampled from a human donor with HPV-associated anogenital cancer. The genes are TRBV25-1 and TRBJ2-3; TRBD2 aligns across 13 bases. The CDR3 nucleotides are TGTGCCAGCAGTGAACCCGGACTAGCGGGGGGCACAGATACGCAGTATTTT. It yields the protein CASSEPGLAGGTDTQYF.